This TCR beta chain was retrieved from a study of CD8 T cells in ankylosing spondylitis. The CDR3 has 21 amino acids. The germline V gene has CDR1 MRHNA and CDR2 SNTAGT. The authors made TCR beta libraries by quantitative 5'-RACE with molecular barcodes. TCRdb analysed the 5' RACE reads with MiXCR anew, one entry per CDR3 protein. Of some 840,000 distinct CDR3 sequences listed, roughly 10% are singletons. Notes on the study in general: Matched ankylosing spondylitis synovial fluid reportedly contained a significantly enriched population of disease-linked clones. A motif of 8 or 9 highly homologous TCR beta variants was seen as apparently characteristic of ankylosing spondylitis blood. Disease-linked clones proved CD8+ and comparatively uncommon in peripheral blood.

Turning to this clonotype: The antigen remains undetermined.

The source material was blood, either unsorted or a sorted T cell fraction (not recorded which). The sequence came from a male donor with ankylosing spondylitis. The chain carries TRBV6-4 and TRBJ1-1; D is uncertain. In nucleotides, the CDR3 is TGTGCGAGCTGGTGGTCCCCGAAGGCCCCCGGGCATCCGAGTGAGAACACTGAAGCTTTCTTT. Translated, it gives CASWWSPKAPGHPSENTEAFF.